The T cell receptor beta chain under discussion was sequenced for a study of T cell responses to AZD1222 COVID-19 vaccine. Study context: Some second doses came at about 4 weeks and others at about 12 weeks; these were pooled. Findings of the study overall: The sample set comprised mostly white British donors with more females, and clonal diversity was possibly underestimated. Repertoires were sampled only after the peak T cell response. With dominance at 160-218 and 743-854, vaccine-associated CD4 TCRs spanned spike.

Concerning this clone: Its antigen is currently unknown.

Trimming cost V 4 bases and J 1 base, with 4 bases left between them. CDR3 length equals 12 residues. CDR1 and CDR2 (germline): MNHEY, SVGEGT. Assay used: immunoSEQ multiplex PCR; TCRdb lists only in-frame clones, some missing. The sample contains around 110,000 clones, approximately 84% of which appear only once. The specimen was peripheral blood, collected on day 0 of AZD1222 vaccination. The source is an adult in good health. The chain joins TRBV6-2 or TRBV6-3 to TRBJ1-1; no firm D call. For the CDR3, the DNA is TGTGCCAGCAGTTTGGCGAACACTGAAGCTTTCTTT. Amino acid sequence: CASSLANTEAFF.